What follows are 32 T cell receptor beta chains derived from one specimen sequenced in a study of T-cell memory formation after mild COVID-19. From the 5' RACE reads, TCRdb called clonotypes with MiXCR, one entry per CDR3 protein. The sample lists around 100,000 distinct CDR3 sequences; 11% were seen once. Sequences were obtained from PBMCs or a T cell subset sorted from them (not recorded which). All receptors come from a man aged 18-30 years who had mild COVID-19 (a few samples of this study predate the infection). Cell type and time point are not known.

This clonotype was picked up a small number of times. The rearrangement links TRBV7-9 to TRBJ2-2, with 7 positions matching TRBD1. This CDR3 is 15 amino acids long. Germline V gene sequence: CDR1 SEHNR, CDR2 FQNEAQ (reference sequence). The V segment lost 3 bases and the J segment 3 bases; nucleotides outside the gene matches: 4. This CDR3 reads CASSFETGYTGELFF. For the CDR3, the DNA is TGTGCCAGCAGCTTTGAGACAGGGTACACCGGGGAGCTGTTTTTT.

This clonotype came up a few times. This CDR3 is CASSPRPQGNNQPQHF. CDR3 nucleotide sequence: TGTGCCAGCAGTCCGCGCCCTCAGGGAAACAATCAGCCCCAGCATTTT. The chain carries TRBV27 and TRBJ1-5; possibly TRBD1 for D (5 bases). CDR1 is MNHEY, CDR2 SMNVEV, per germline (reference sequence). The CDR3 spans 16 residues. V lost 5 bases and J 3 bases, leaving 17 bases between the germline ends.

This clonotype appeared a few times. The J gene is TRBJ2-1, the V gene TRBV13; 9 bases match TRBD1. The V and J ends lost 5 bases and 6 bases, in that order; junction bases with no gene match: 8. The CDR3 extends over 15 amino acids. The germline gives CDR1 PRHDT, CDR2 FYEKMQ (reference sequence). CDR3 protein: CASSDWDRASNEQFF. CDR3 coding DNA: TGTGCCAGCAGCGACTGGGACAGGGCAAGCAATGAGCAGTTCTTC. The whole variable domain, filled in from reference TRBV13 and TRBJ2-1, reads AAGVIQSPRHLIKEKRETATLKCYPIPRHDTVYWYQQGPGQDPQFLISFYEKMQSDKGSIPDRFSAQQFSDYHSELNMSSLELGDSALYFCASSDWDRASNEQFFGPGTRLTVL.

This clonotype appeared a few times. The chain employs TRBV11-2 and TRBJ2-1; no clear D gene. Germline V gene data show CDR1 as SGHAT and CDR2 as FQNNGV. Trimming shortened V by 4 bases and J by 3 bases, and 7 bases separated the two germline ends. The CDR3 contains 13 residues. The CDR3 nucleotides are TGTGCCAGCAGCTCTTGGGACTACAATGAGCAGTTCTTC. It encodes CASSSWDYNEQFF.

The CDR3 region is CASSQDLFREKDYGYTF. The CDR3 nucleotides read TGCGCCAGCAGCCAAGATTTGTTCAGGGAGAAAGACTATGGCTACACCTTC. This chain connects TRBV4-3 to TRBJ1-2, with D tentatively TRBD1 (5 bases). In germline, CDR1 is LGHNA, CDR2 YSLEER. V was trimmed by 0 bases and J by 3 bases, leaving 17 bases between them. The CDR3 loop spans 17 amino acids.

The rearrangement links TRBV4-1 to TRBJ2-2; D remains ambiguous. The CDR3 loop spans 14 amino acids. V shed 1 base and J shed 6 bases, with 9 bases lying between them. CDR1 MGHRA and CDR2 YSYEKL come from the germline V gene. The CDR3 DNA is TGCGCCAGCAGCCAAGTTGGGGATCCCGGGGAGCTGTTTTTT. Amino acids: CASSQVGDPGELFF.

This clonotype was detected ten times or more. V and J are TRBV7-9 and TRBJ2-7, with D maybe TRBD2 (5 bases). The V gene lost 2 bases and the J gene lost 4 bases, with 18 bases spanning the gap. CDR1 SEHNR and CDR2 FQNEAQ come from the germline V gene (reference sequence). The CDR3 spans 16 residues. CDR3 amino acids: CASSLRAAGEGYEQYF. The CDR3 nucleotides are TGTGCCAGCAGCTTACGCGCCGCGGGTGAGGGATACGAGCAGTACTTC.

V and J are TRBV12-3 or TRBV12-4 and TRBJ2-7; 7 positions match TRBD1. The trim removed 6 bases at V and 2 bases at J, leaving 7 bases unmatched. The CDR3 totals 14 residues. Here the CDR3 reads CASRSGTVAYEQYF. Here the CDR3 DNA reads TGTGCCAGCAGATCCGGGACAGTGGCCTACGAGCAGTACTTC.

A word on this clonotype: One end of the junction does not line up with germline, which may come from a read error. The CDR3 reads CARSYGGSNTQYF. The CDR3 bases are TGTGCCAGAAGTTACGGGGGTTCGAATACGCAGTATTTT. The chain employs TRBV6-2 or TRBV6-3 and TRBJ2-3, with a tentative D call TRBD2 (6 bases). CDR1 is MNHEY and CDR2 is SVGEGT in the germline V gene. There are 13 residues in the CDR3.

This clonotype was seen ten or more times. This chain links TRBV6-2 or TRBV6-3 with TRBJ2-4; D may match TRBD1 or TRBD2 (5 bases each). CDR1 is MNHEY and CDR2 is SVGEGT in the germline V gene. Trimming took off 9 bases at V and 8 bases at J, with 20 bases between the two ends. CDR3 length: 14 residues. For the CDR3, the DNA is TGTGCCAGTGGGCCCGGGACGGGGATAGACATTCAGTACTTC. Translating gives CASGPGTGIDIQYF.

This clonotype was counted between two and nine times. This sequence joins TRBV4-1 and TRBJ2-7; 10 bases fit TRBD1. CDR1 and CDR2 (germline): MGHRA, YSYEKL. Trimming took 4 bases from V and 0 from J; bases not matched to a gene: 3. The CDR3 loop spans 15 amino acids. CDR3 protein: CASSPRTGGSYEQYF. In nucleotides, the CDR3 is TGCGCCAGCAGCCCCCGGACAGGGGGCTCCTACGAGCAGTACTTC.

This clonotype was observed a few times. The CDR3 region is CASSFDSLGNIQYF. For the CDR3, the DNA is TGTGCCAGCAGCTTCGACAGCCTTGGTAACATTCAGTACTTC. The chain carries TRBV5-5 and TRBJ2-4; possible D gene TRBD1, 5 bases. The V and J ends lost 2 bases and 7 bases respectively, with 13 bases between them. Germline V gene lookup returns CDR1 SGHKS and CDR2 YYEKEE (reference sequence). This CDR3 comprises 14 residues.

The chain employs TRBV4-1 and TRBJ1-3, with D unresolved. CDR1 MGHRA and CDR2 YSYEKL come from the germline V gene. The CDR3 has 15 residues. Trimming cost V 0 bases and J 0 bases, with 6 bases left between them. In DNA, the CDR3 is TGCGCCAGCAGCCAAGATCCCCTCTCTGGAAACACCATATATTTT. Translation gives CASSQDPLSGNTIYF.

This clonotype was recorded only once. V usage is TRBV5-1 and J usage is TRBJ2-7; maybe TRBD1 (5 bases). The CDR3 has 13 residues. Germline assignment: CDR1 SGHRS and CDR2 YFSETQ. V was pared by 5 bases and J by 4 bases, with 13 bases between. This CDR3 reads CASSERTRYEQYF. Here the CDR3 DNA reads TGCGCCAGCAGTGAGAGGACACGGTACGAGCAGTACTTC.

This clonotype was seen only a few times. The CDR3 DNA sequence: TGTGCCATCACCCCGGGCCGGGACAGGGAGGGCTACGAGCAGTACTTC. Amino acid sequence: CAITPGRDREGYEQYF. This chain links TRBV10-3 with TRBJ2-7, with 9 bases that match TRBD1. The CDR3 length is 16 residues. The V segment lost 7 bases and the J segment 3 bases; nucleotides outside the gene matches: 13. Per germline, CDR1 ENHRY and CDR2 SYGVKD.

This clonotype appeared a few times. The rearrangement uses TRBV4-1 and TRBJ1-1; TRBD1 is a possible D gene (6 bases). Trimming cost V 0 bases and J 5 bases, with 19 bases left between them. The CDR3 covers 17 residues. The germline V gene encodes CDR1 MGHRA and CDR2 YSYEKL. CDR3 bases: TGCGCCAGCAGCCAAGATTCCTCCTGGGGGCGGTGGACTGAAGCTTTCTTT. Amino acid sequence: CASSQDSSWGRWTEAFF.

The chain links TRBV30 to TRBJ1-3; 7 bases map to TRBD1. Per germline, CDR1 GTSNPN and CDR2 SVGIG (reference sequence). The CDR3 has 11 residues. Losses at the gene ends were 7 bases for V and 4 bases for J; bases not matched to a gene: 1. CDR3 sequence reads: CALDRGNTIYF. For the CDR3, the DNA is TGTGCCTTGGACAGGGGAAACACCATATATTTT.

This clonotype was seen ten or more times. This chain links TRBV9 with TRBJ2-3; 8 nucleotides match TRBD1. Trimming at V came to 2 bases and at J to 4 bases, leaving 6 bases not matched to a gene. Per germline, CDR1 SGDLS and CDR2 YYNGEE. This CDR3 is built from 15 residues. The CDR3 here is CASSVSQTGADTQYF. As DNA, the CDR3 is TGTGCCAGCAGCGTTTCCCAGACAGGGGCAGATACGCAGTATTTT.

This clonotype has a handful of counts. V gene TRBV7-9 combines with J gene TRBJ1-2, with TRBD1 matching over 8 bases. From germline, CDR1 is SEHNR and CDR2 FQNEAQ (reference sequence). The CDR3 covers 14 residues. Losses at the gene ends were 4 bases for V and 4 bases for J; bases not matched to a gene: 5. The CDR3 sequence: CASSYRGGLYGYTF. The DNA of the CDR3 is TGTGCCAGCAGCTACAGGGGGGGTCTCTATGGCTACACCTTC.

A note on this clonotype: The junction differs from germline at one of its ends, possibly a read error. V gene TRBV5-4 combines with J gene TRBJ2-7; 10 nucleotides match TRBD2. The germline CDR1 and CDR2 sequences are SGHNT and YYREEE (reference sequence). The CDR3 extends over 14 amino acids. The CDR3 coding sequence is TGTGCCAGCAGCACGGGCCTAGCGGGGGCCGATTTCCACTTC. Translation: CASSTGLAGADFHF.

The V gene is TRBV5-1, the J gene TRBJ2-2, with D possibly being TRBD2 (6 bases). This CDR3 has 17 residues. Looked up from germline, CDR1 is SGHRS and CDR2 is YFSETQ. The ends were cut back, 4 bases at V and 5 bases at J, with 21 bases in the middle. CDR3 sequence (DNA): TGCGCCAGCAGCCCAACCTTAGAGCGTCGGGGGACCGGGGAGCTGTTTTTT. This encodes CASSPTLERRGTGELFF.

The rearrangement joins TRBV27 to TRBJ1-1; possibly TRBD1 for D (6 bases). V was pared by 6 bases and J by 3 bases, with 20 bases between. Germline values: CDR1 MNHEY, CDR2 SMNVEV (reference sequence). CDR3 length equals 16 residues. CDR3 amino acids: CASSAGVVRLDTEAFF. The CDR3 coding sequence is TGTGCCAGCAGCGCAGGGGTTGTAAGGTTGGACACTGAAGCTTTCTTT.

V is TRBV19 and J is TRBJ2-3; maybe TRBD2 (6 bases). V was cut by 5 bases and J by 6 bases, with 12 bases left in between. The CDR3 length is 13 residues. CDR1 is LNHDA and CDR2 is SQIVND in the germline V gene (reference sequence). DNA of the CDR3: TGTGCCAGTAGTCGCTCAGGAGGGGATACGCAGTATTTT. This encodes CASSRSGGDTQYF.

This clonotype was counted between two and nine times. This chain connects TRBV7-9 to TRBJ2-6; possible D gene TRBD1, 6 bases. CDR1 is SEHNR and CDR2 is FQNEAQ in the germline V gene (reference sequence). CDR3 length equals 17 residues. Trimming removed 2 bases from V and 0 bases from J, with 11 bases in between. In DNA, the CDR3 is TGTGCCAGCAGCTTACGACAGGACCTCTCTGGGGCCAACGTCCTGACTTTC. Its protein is CASSLRQDLSGANVLTF. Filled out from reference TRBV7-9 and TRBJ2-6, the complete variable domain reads DTGVSQNPRHKITKRGQNVTFRCDPISEHNRLYWYRQTLGQGPEFLTYFQNEAQLEKSRLLSDRFSAERPKGSFSTLEIQRTEQGDSAMYLCASSLRQDLSGANVLTFGAGSRLTVL.

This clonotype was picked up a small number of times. The CDR3 nucleotides are TGCGCCAGCAGCCAACGTGGGGCTGACGATGAAAAACTGTTTTTT. It codes for CASSQRGADDEKLFF. The V gene is TRBV4-3, the J gene TRBJ1-4; weak D call: TRBD1 (5 bases). Trimming cost V 2 bases and J 6 bases, with 13 bases left between them. This CDR3 spans 15 amino acids. From germline, CDR1 is LGHNA and CDR2 YSLEER.

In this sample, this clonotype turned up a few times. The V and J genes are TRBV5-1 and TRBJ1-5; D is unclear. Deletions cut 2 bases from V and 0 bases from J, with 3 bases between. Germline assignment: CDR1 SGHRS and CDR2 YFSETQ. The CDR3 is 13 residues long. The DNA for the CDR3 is TGCGCCAGCAGCTTTCATAGCAATCAGCCCCAGCATTTT. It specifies CASSFHSNQPQHF. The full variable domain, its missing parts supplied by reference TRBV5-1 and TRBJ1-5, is KAGVTQTPRYLIKTRGQQVTLSCSPISGHRSVSWYQQTPGQGLQFLFEYFSETQRNKGNFPGRFSGRQFSNSRSEMNVSTLELGDSALYLCASSFHSNQPQHFGDGTRLSIL.

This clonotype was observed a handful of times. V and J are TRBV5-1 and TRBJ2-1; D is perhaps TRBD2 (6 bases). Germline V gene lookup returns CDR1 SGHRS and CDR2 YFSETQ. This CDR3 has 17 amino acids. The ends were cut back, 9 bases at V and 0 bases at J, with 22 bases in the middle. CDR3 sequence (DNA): TGCGCCACCCCGGGACTCCTACCGATAAGCTCCTACAATGAGCAGTTCTTC. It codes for CATPGLLPISSYNEQFF.

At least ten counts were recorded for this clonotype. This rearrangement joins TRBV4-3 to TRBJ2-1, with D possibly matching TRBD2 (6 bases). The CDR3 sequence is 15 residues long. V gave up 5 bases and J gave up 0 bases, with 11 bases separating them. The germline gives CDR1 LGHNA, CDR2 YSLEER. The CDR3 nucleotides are TGCGCCAGCAGCGAGGGGACTGCCTCCTACAATGAGCAGTTCTTC. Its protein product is CASSEGTASYNEQFF.

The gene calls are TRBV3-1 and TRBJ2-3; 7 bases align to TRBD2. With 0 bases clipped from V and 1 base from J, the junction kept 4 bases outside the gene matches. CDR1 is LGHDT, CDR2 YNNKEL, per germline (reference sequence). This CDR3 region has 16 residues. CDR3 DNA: TGTGCCAGCAGCCAAGAGGGGAGGGGTGGCACAGATACGCAGTATTTT. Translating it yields CASSQEGRGGTDTQYF.

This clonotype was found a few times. Written as DNA, the CDR3 is TGTGCCAGCAGCGTAGCGGGGGGACCGTCCCTCAGGGACGAGCAGTACTTC. It is translated as CASSVAGGPSLRDEQYF. This chain connects TRBV9 to TRBJ2-7; the match to TRBD2 covers 7 bases. Per the germline V gene, CDR1 is SGDLS and CDR2 is YYNGEE. This CDR3 contains 17 residues. J lost 5 bases, V lost 0 bases, and 14 bases had no gene match.

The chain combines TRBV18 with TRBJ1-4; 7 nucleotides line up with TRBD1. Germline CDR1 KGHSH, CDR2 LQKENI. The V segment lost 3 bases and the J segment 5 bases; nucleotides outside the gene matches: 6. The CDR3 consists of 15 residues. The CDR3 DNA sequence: TGTGCCAGCTCACCGTGGACAGGCCCCAATGAAAAACTGTTTTTT. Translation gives CASSPWTGPNEKLFF.

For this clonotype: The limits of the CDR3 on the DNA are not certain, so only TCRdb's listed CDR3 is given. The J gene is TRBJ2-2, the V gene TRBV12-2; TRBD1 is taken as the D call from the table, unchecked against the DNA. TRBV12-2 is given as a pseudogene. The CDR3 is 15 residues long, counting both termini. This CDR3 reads CASRQGQGYPGSCFF.